A single sample gave rise to the 26 T cell receptor beta chains below, sequenced in a study of blood T cell repertoires in COVID-19. This table comes from immunoSEQ multiplex PCR, and its TCRdb copy is limited to in-frame clones, with some not included. The sample lists roughly 180,000 clones; around four fifths were seen once. Sample: PBMCs or T cells enriched from blood (not recorded which). The receptors come from a woman aged 55-70 years who had recovered from COVID-19.

A single count supports this clone. This sequence joins TRBV27 and TRBJ2-3; D may be TRBD2 (5 bases). Between the trimmed V and J ends, which lost 4 bases and 0 bases, there was a span of 8 bases. CDR1 MNHEY and CDR2 SMNVEV come from the germline V gene (reference sequence). CDR3 length: 14 amino acids. The CDR3 region is CASSSGLSTDTQYF. Written as DNA, the CDR3 is TGTGCCAGCAGTTCCGGACTGAGCACAGATACGCAGTATTTT.

V usage is TRBV30 and J usage is TRBJ2-4, with a weak D call TRBD2 (7 bases). The length of the CDR3 is 16 residues. The V gene's germline CDR1 is GTSNPN and CDR2 SVGIG (reference sequence). V was cut by 2 bases and J by 6 bases, with 20 bases left in between. This CDR3 reads CAWSRGGRGIGNIQYF. The CDR3 DNA reads TGTGCCTGGAGTAGGGGGGGACGGGGCATTGGAAACATTCAGTACTTC.

This chain uses TRBV9 with TRBJ1-4, with D tentatively TRBD1 (6 bases). The end of the DNA aligns better with TRBJ2-2, so the J call may be wrong. The CDR3 length is 14 residues. CDR1 and CDR2 from the germline V gene are SGDLS and YYNGEE. The CDR3 nucleotides are TGTGCCAGCAGCGTGGACAGCTTTGGAAGGGAGCTGTTTTTT. Translating it yields CASSVDSFGRELFF.

This clone was observed once. V gene TRBV2 combines with J gene TRBJ2-1; D ambiguous. V lost 6 bases and J 2 bases, leaving 11 bases between the germline ends. The CDR3 extends over 14 amino acids. Germline CDR1 reads SNHLY; CDR2 reads FYNNEI. As DNA, the CDR3 is TGTGCCAGCAGCGTACCCGGAGCCTACAATGAGCAGTTCTTC. Amino acid sequence: CASSVPGAYNEQFF.

In its sample, this clone was seen a few times. The V gene is TRBV2, the J gene TRBJ1-2; D gene unclear. From germline, CDR1 is SNHLY and CDR2 FYNNEI. Trimming took off 5 bases at V and 4 bases at J, with 17 bases between the two ends. CDR3 length equals 15 residues. The CDR3 nucleotides read TGTGCCAGCAGTAAAACAGAGCAGCCGATCTATGGCTACACCTTC. This encodes CASSKTEQPIYGYTF.

Turning to this clone: One end of the junction varies from germline; a read error may be responsible. The V and J genes are TRBV19 and TRBJ1-4, with 8 bases that match TRBD1. The V gene's germline CDR1 is LNHDA and CDR2 SQIVND (reference sequence). The CDR3 is 13 amino acids. The CDR3 nucleotides read TGTGCCAGTAGTAGGGGTGGGACAGGACAACTTCTTTTT. Protein sequence: CASSRGGTGQLLF. The full variable domain, rest sourced from reference TRBV19 and TRBJ1-4, is DGGITQSPKYLFRKEGQNVTLSCEQNLNHDAMYWYRQDPGQGLRLIYYSQIVNDFQKGDIAEGYSVSREKKESFPLTVTSAQKNPTAFYLCASSRGGTGQLLFGSGTQLSVL.

The rearrangement links TRBV18 to TRBJ1-1, with 9 nucleotides matching TRBD1. Trimming took 5 bases from V and 5 from J; bases not matched to a gene: 3. CDR1 and CDR2 (germline): KGHSH, LQKENI. This CDR3 region has 13 residues. The CDR3 bases are TGTGCCAGCTCAACAGGGACAGGGACTGAAGCTTTCTTT. Residues: CASSTGTGTEAFF.

The chain is built from TRBV3-1 (or the pseudogene TRBV3-2) and TRBJ2-3, with unresolved D. Germline V lookup: CDR1 LGHDT, CDR2 YNNKEL (reference sequence). The V end lost 6 bases, the J end lost 2 bases, and 6 bases lay between the germline ends. This CDR3 comprises 12 residues. In DNA form, the CDR3 reads TGTGCCAGCAGGCACTACACAGATACGCAGTATTTT. Its protein is CASRHYTDTQYF.

The J gene is TRBJ1-5, the V gene TRBV12-3 or TRBV12-4; D uncertain. This CDR3 spans 13 amino acids. V was cut by 3 bases and J by 0 bases, with 3 bases left in between. The DNA of the CDR3 is TGTGCCAGCAGTTTTAGTAGCAATCAGCCCCAGCATTTT. Protein sequence: CASSFSSNQPQHF.

The V call is TRBV5-5, the J call TRBJ2-5; TRBD1 matches 7 bases. Germline CDR1 and CDR2: SGHKS and YYEKEE (reference sequence). The V segment lost 4 bases and the J segment 3 bases; nucleotides outside the gene matches: 12. This CDR3 spans 16 amino acids. CDR3 DNA sequence: TGTGCCAGCAGCCGCACCCCCGGGACAGAAAAAGAGACCCAGTACTTC. Translation: CASSRTPGTEKETQYF.

The chain joins TRBV28 to TRBJ2-1; 9 nucleotides agree with TRBD2. This CDR3 contains 13 residues. The trim removed 8 bases at V and 9 bases at J, leaving 8 bases unmatched. Germline V gene lookup returns CDR1 MDHEN and CDR2 SYDVKM. CDR3 bases: TGTGCCAGCCAGAGCGGGAGGAGGGGTGAGCAGTTCTTC. The encoded protein is CASQSGRRGEQFF.

The chain carries TRBV10-3 and TRBJ2-1; D remains ambiguous. Germline values: CDR1 ENHRY, CDR2 SYGVKD. Trimming removed 0 bases from V and 4 bases from J, with 10 bases in between. CDR3 length equals 15 residues. The CDR3 sequence is CAISESPALYNEQFF. The CDR3 bases are TGTGCCATCAGTGAGTCCCCAGCGTTGTACAATGAGCAGTTCTTC.

The J gene is TRBJ1-1, the V gene TRBV19, with TRBD1 identical over 8 bases. The CDR3 extends over 13 amino acids. V shed 5 bases, J shed 5 bases, and the junction held 4 bases outside the gene matches. Germline CDR1 is LNHDA and CDR2 is SQIVND (reference sequence). CDR3 residues: CASSGQGWTEAFF. CDR3 coding DNA: TGTGCCAGTAGTGGACAGGGTTGGACTGAAGCTTTCTTT.

About this clone itself: Because the CDR3's place on the DNA is in doubt, the DNA is left out and the CDR3 is given as listed by TCRdb. This chain joins TRBV5-1 and TRBJ1-4. Germline CDR1 reads SGHRS; CDR2 reads YFSETQ. Ends included, the CDR3 has 15 residues. The CDR3 loop reads CASSTSTDSNEKLFF.

The chain is built from TRBV18 and TRBJ2-7, with 10 bases that match TRBD1. The ends lost 0 bases at V and 4 bases at J; junction bases unmatched: 6. This CDR3 has 16 amino acids. In germline, CDR1 is KGHSH, CDR2 LQKENI. The CDR3 loop is CASSPPGQGIFYEQYF. In DNA form, the CDR3 reads TGTGCCAGCTCACCACCGGGACAGGGGATTTTTTACGAGCAGTACTTC. The full variable domain, completed using reference TRBV18 and TRBJ2-7, is NAGVMQNPRHLVRRRGQEARLRCSPMKGHSHVYWYRQLPEEGLKFMVYLQKENIIDESGMPKERFSAEFPKEGPSILRIQQVVRGDSAAYFCASSPPGQGIFYEQYFGPGTRLTVT.

As DNA, the CDR3 is TGTGCCAGCAGTCCGAGTTCCTACACTGAAGCTTTCTTT. Protein sequence: CASSPSSYTEAFF. The V gene is TRBV7-2, the J gene TRBJ1-1; unclear D gene. This CDR3 is 13 amino acids long. Germline V gene data show CDR1 as SGHTA and CDR2 as FQGNSA. Trimming stripped 6 bases from V and 3 bases from J, with 11 bases between.

This chain links TRBV27 with TRBJ2-5; D is uncertain. From germline, CDR1 is MNHEY and CDR2 SMNVEV (reference sequence). The CDR3 consists of 13 residues. The ends were cut back, 2 bases at V and 1 base at J, with 5 bases in the middle. The CDR3 spells CASSLRIQETQYF. For the CDR3, the DNA is TGTGCCAGCAGTTTACGTATCCAAGAGACCCAGTACTTC.

The gene calls are TRBV29-1 and TRBJ2-3; TRBD2 is a possible D gene (5 bases). CDR1 is SQVTM, CDR2 ANQGSEA, per germline. V dropped 4 bases and J dropped 2 bases, with 13 bases sitting between them. This CDR3 has 14 residues. Here the CDR3 DNA reads TGCAGCGTTGCGGGCCCTAGCTCCACAGATACGCAGTATTTT. Protein sequence: CSVAGPSSTDTQYF.

The CDR3 is CASSDATSSEQYF. For the CDR3, the DNA is TGTGCCAGCAGCGATGCTACTAGCTCTGAGCAGTACTTC. The chain combines TRBV7-2 with TRBJ2-7; D perhaps matches TRBD2 (6 bases). The CDR3 sequence is 13 residues long. Trimming removed 5 bases from V and 7 bases from J, with 15 bases in between. Germline V CDR1 and CDR2: SGHTA, FQGNSA.

This clone was counted a single time. This sequence joins TRBV2 and TRBJ2-1; the D gene is possibly TRBD2 (5 bases). Germline V gives CDR1 SNHLY, CDR2 FYNNEI. The CDR3 sequence is 13 residues long. The V and J ends lost 4 bases and 5 bases respectively, with 9 bases between them. This CDR3 is CASSVREDNEQFF. CDR3 coding DNA: TGTGCCAGCAGTGTGAGGGAAGACAATGAGCAGTTCTTC.

J is TRBJ1-5 and V is TRBV7-8; 8 positions agree with TRBD1. With 0 bases clipped from V and 0 bases from J, the junction kept 4 bases outside the gene matches. The CDR3 has 17 amino acids. CDR1 is SGHVS and CDR2 is FQNEAQ in the germline V gene. CDR3 protein: CASSLAPQGASNQPQHF. The CDR3, as DNA: TGTGCCAGCAGCTTAGCCCCCCAGGGGGCTAGCAATCAGCCCCAGCATTTT.

The chain links TRBV5-4 to TRBJ1-3, with 8 bases aligning to TRBD1. This CDR3 has 15 amino acids. The V gene's germline CDR1 is SGHNT and CDR2 YYREEE (reference sequence). Trimming at V came to 4 bases and at J to 3 bases, leaving 6 bases not matched to a gene. The CDR3: CASSRQGPLGNTIYF. The CDR3 DNA sequence: TGTGCCAGCAGCCGACAGGGGCCACTTGGAAACACCATATATTTT.

The rearrangement links TRBV5-1 to TRBJ1-3; D gene ambiguous. This CDR3 is 14 amino acids long. From germline, CDR1 is SGHRS and CDR2 YFSETQ. V lost 1 base, J lost 0 bases, and 5 bases lay in between. CDR3 bases: TGCGCCAGCAGCTTGAGCTTCTCTGGAAACACCATATATTTT. Translation: CASSLSFSGNTIYF.

The rearrangement joins TRBV28 to TRBJ2-6; possible D gene TRBD2, 5 bases. This CDR3 has 15 amino acids. Germline loops: CDR1 MDHEN, CDR2 SYDVKM. Trimming took 3 bases from V and 4 from J, leaving 10 bases between them. The CDR3 nucleotides are TGTGCCAGCAGTTTGAGCGCGGGCGGGGCCAACGTCCTGACTTTC. Its translation: CASSLSAGGANVLTF.

V and J are TRBV10-3 and TRBJ2-2, with D possibly matching TRBD1 (6 bases). The length of the CDR3 is 15 residues. Germline V gene data show CDR1 as ENHRY and CDR2 as SYGVKD. V gave up 10 bases and J gave up 5 bases, with 20 bases separating them. This CDR3 reads CATRKGTGNTGELFF. Here the CDR3 DNA reads TGTGCCACAAGGAAAGGAACAGGGAATACCGGGGAGCTGTTTTTT.

This rearrangement joins TRBV20-1 to TRBJ1-1; D remains unclear. The V end lost 3 bases, the J end lost 0 bases, and 8 bases lay between the germline ends. The germline V gene encodes CDR1 DFQATT and CDR2 SNEGSKA (reference sequence). The CDR3 contains 13 residues. CDR3 in DNA: TGCAGTGCTAGTCCCAAGCTGAACACTGAAGCTTTCTTT. Translating gives CSASPKLNTEAFF.